The present TCR beta chain was sequenced within a study of blood T cells in healthy people across ages. General study findings and limits: Relative to aged donors, long-lived donors carried more naive CD4+ cells and displayed higher diversity.

In germline, CDR1 is LNHDA, CDR2 SQIVND (reference sequence). The CDR3 runs to 15 residues. Trimming cost V 2 bases and J 0 bases, with 11 bases left between them. As for this clonotype: Its antigen is unknown.

Primers used in a second PCR of about 7 to 12 cycles were a sample-barcoded 5' primer and a J-beta primer mix. TCRdb itself ran the 5' RACE reads through MiXCR, one entry per CDR3 protein. The table lists approximately 800,000 distinct CDR3 sequences, 45% to 70% of them singletons. The receptor was isolated from a man in his forties or fifties in good health. V usage is TRBV19 and J usage is TRBJ2-7, with D maybe TRBD1 (6 bases). Sequences were obtained from blood. The DNA for the CDR3 is TGTGCCAGTAGTATAATTACAGGGTCCTCCTACGAGCAGTACTTC. It codes for CASSIITGSSYEQYF. The entire variable domain, with the rest obtained from reference TRBV19 and TRBJ2-7, is as follows: DGGITQSPKYLFRKEGQNVTLSCEQNLNHDAMYWYRQDPGQGLRLIYYSQIVNDFQKGDIAEGYSVSREKKESFPLTVTSAQKNPTAFYLCASSIITGSSYEQYFGPGTRLTVT.